One sample yielded the 11 T cell receptor beta chains listed below, sequenced in a study of long-term antiretroviral therapy in people with HIV (dated by TCRdb to the early 2020s). Sequencing of the TRB variable region was done with the immunoSEQ hsTCRB v3.0 assay at survey level resolution. TCRdb mirrors the immuneACCESS table, restricted to in-frame sequences. Some clones are absent from its copies; in checked studies, under half trace to an unresolved V gene, and the reason for the others is unknown. This sample gives about 12,000 clones in total; about 87% of them show up just once. The leading ten clones occupy under 25% of the sample. Material: unsorted PBMCs, obtained 2.1 years after starting antiretroviral therapy. All receptors derive from a woman aged 40 to 55 with HIV.

The J gene is TRBJ1-4, the V gene TRBV7-9; 10 bases line up with TRBD1. Trimming at V came to 5 bases and at J to 7 bases, leaving 7 bases not matched to a gene. The CDR3 has 15 residues. The germline CDR1 and CDR2 sequences are SEHNR and FQNEAQ (reference sequence). CDR3 bases: TGTGCCAGCAGCCCCCCAGGACAGGGGGGTGAAAAACTGTTTTTT. Translated: CASSPPGQGGEKLFF.

The chain is built from TRBV4-2 and TRBJ1-4, with D possibly matching TRBD1 (5 bases). This CDR3 is built from 17 residues. The V gene lost 0 bases and the J gene lost 8 bases, with 19 bases spanning the gap. Per germline, CDR1 LGHNA and CDR2 YNFKEQ. CDR3 loop: CASSQERIRARLEKLFF. The CDR3 coding sequence is TGTGCCAGCAGCCAAGAACGCATCAGGGCTAGATTGGAAAAACTGTTTTTT.

The chain recombines TRBV7-2 with TRBJ1-1; perhaps TRBD1 as D (6 bases). CDR1 and CDR2 (germline): SGHTA, FQGNSA. The length of the CDR3 is 15 residues. The V and J ends lost 1 base and 1 base respectively, with 10 bases between them. CDR3 bases: TGTGCCAGCAGCTTAGTGGCACAGGGGAACACTGAAGCTTTCTTT. Translating it yields CASSLVAQGNTEAFF.

The V call is TRBV4-1, the J call TRBJ1-6; possibly TRBD1 for D (5 bases). Germline CDR1 reads MGHRA; CDR2 reads YSYEKL. The V end lost 1 base, the J end lost 6 bases, and 10 bases lay between the germline ends. This CDR3 is 15 amino acids long. The CDR3 protein is CASSQVGGANSPLHF. The CDR3 bases are TGCGCCAGCAGCCAAGTTGGAGGGGCTAATTCACCCCTCCACTTT.

The CDR3 nucleotides are TGCGCCACCACCCCCGGGACTAGATCCCTTCAGTACTTC. Translation gives CATTPGTRSLQYF. The chain is built from TRBV10-2 and TRBJ2-7; 8 positions agree with TRBD2. This CDR3 has 13 residues. The V gene end was trimmed by 10 bases and the J gene end by 10 bases; junction bases not matched to a gene: 15. Per germline, CDR1 WSHSY and CDR2 SAAADI.

The chain combines TRBV5-1 with TRBJ2-1; D is uncertain. Trimming pared 1 base from V and 7 bases from J, leaving 9 bases between. The CDR3 spans 13 residues. Looked up from germline, CDR1 is SGHRS and CDR2 is YFSETQ. CDR3 sequence reads: CASSLNTMNEQFF. Here the CDR3 DNA reads TGCGCCAGCAGCTTGAATACTATGAATGAGCAGTTCTTC.

The chain recombines TRBV19 with TRBJ1-1; D is possibly TRBD1 (6 bases). V lost 9 bases and J lost 0, with 17 bases in between. The CDR3 totals 15 residues. Germline V gives CDR1 LNHDA, CDR2 SQIVND (reference sequence). This CDR3 reads CASRDGGAMNTEAFF. The CDR3 DNA reads as TGTGCCAGCAGGGACGGGGGCGCCATGAACACTGAAGCTTTCTTT.

The chain links TRBV5-8 to TRBJ2-1; the match to TRBD2 covers 15 bases. This CDR3 has 18 amino acids. V shed 3 bases and J 12 bases; nucleotides not matched to a gene: 16. CDR1 is SGHTS and CDR2 is YDEGEE in the germline V gene. CDR3 loop: CASSSRTSGGVVGSRQFF. The CDR3 nucleotides are TGTGCCAGCAGCTCCAGGACTAGCGGGGGGGTAGTCGGGTCGCGGCAGTTCTTC. The variable domain in full, completed from reference TRBV5-8 and TRBJ2-1, reads EAGVTQSPTHLIKTRGQQATLRCSPISGHTSVYWYQQALGLGLQFLLWYDEGEERNRGNFPPRFSGRQFPNYSSELNVNALELEDSALYLCASSSRTSGGVVGSRQFFGPGTRLTVL.

J is TRBJ2-2 and V is TRBV19; 11 bases match TRBD2. Per the germline V gene, CDR1 is LNHDA and CDR2 is SQIVND (reference sequence). The CDR3 contains 16 residues. V lost 11 bases and J lost 3; bases outside the gene matches: 11. This CDR3 is CASTTSGVGDTGELFF. For the CDR3, the DNA is TGTGCCTCAACGACTAGCGGGGTGGGGGACACCGGGGAGCTGTTTTTT.

This chain links TRBV11-2 with TRBJ1-1; weak D call: TRBD1 (6 bases). V lost 1 base and J lost 0, with 15 bases in between. This CDR3 region has 17 residues. Germline V gene data show CDR1 as SGHAT and CDR2 as FQNNGV. The CDR3 region has the DNA TGTGCCAGCAGCTTAGTATCGGGGGCTACATTGAACACTGAAGCTTTCTTT. This codes for CASSLVSGATLNTEAFF.

V usage is TRBV13 and J usage is TRBJ2-3; D may be TRBD1 or TRBD2 (6 bases each). The germline V gene encodes CDR1 PRHDT and CDR2 FYEKMQ (reference sequence). This CDR3 is 15 amino acids long. Trimming shortened V by 5 bases and J by 6 bases, and 18 bases separated the two germline ends. In nucleotides, the CDR3 is TGTGCCAGCAGCCCCCGGTCCCTAGGGGGGGATACGCAGTATTTT. It specifies CASSPRSLGGDTQYF.